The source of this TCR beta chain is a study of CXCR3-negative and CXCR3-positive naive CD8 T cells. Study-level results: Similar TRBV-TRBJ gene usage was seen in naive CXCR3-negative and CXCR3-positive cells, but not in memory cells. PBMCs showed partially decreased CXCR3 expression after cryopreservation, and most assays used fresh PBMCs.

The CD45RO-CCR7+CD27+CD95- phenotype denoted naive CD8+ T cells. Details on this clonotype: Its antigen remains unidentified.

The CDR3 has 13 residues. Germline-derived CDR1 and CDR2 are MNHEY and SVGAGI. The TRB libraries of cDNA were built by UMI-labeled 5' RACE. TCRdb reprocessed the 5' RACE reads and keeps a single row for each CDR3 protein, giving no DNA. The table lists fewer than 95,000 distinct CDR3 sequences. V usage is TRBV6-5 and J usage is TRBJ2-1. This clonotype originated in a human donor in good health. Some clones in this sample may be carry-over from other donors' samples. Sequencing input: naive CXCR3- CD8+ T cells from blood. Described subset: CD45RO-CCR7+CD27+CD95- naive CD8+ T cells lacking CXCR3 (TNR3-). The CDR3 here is CASSATGLNEQFF.